This T cell receptor (beta chain) is drawn from a study of shared clonotypes between healthy human individuals. General study points: Non-shared clonotypes had lower generation probabilities than those shared by all four donors. For naive CD4 cells, roughly 5% of clonotypes were shared across a few donors. Estimated clonotype richness was generally higher in naive than memory subsets.

On this clone itself: As yet, its antigen is unknown.

Generated by immunoSEQ multiplex PCR, the TCRdb table keeps only in-frame clones and is missing some. The repertoire holds roughly 530,000 clones, with 90% to 96% as singletons. Those who donated were healthy HIV-negative adults, with no recent acute infections or vaccinations reported. V lost 8 bases and J 7 bases, leaving 15 bases between the germline ends. The germline gives CDR1 LNHDA, CDR2 SQIVND (reference sequence). CDR3 length: 13 amino acids. Sequencing was carried out using naive CD4+ T cells sorted from blood. Specified subset: CD45RA+ positively selected. This receptor was identified in a young woman in good health. This rearrangement joins TRBV19 to TRBJ1-3; no firm D call. CDR3 coding DNA: TGTGCCAGTGCCGGCGCCCAATACAACACCATATATTTT. This sequence encodes CASAGAQYNTIYF.